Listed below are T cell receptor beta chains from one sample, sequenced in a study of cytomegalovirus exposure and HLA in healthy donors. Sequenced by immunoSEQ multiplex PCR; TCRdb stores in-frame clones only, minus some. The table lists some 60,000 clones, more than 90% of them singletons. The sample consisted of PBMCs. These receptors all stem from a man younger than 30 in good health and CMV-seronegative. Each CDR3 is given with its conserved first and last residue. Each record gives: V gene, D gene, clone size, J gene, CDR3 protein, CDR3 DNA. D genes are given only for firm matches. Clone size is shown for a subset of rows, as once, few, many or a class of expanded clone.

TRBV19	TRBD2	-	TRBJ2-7	CASRGLAETYEQYF	TGTGCCAGTAGGGGACTAGCGGAGACCTACGAGCAGTACTTC
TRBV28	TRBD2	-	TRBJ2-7	CASSPGGDYEQYF	TGTGCCAGCAGCCCGGGGGGGGACTACGAGCAGTACTTC
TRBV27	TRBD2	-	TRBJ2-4	CASSFGGGNIQYF	TGTGCCAGCAGTTTCGGGGGGGGGAACATTCAGTACTTC
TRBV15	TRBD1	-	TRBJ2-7	CATSRDRTGGYEQYF	TGTGCCACCAGCAGAGATCGGACAGGGGGCTACGAGCAGTACTTC
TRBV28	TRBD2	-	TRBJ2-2	CASNLGLAPMVANTGELFF	TGTGCCAGCAATTTGGGACTAGCTCCCATGGTGGCGAACACCGGGGAGCTGTTTTTT
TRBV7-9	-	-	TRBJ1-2	CASSSLDSYGYTF	TGTGCCAGCAGCTCCCTGGACAGCTATGGCTACACCTTC
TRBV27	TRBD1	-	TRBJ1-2	CASSDRAFGYTF	TGTGCCAGCAGTGACAGGGCTTTTGGCTACACCTTC
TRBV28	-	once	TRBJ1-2	CASSPRQNYGYTF	TGTGCCAGCAGTCCCCGACAGAACTATGGCTACACCTTC
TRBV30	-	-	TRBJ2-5	CAWRPTLGVTQYF	TGTGCCTGGAGGCCCACCCTAGGCGTGACCCAGTACTTC
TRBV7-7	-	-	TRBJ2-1	CASSLSPSRGGSYNEQFF	TGTGCTAGCAGCTTATCCCCCTCTAGGGGCGGCTCCTACAATGAGCAGTTCTTC
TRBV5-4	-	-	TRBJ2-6	CASSRDLGSGANVLTF	TGTGCCAGCAGCAGAGATCTAGGATCTGGGGCCAACGTCCTGACTTTC
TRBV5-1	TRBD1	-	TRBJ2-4	CASSLGQGARNIQYF	TGCGCCAGCAGCTTGGGTCAGGGGGCGAGAAACATTCAGTACTTC
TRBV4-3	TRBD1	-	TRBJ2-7	CASSQTGGYEQYF	TGCGCCAGCAGCCAAACAGGGGGTTACGAGCAGTACTTC
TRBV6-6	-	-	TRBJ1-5	CASSYESNQPQHF	TGTGCCAGCAGTTACGAGAGCAATCAGCCCCAGCATTTT
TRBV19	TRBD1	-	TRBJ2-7	CASSPGTGGYEQYF	TGTGCCAGTAGCCCCGGGACAGGGGGCTACGAGCAGTACTTC
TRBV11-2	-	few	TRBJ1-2	CASSLDGTEYGYTF	TGTGCCAGCAGCTTAGATGGTACGGAGTATGGCTACACCTTC
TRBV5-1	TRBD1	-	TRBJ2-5	CASSIGTEETQYF	TGCGCCAGCAGCATCGGGACAGAAGAGACCCAGTACTTC
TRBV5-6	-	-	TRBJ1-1	CASSFGLNTEAFF	TGTGCCAGCAGCTTTGGGCTGAACACTGAAGCTTTCTTT
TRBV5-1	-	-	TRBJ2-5	CASSLVTGTRNYKETQYF	TGCGCCAGCAGCTTGGTCACCGGGACACGTAATTATAAAGAGACCCAGTACTTC
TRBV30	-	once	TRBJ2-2	CAWSVGSFGGVGELFF	TGTGCCTGGAGTGTAGGTTCTTTCGGGGGTGTCGGGGAGCTGTTTTTT
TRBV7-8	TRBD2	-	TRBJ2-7	CASSGRLAGTYEQYF	TGTGCCAGCAGCGGCAGACTAGCGGGAACCTACGAGCAGTACTTC
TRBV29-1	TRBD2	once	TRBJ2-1	CSVRGSGRHNEQFF	TGCAGCGTCCGGGGTAGCGGGAGGCACAATGAGCAGTTCTTC
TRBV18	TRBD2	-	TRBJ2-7	CASSPDPGLVTYEQYF	TGTGCCAGCTCACCAGACCCGGGACTAGTAACCTACGAGCAGTACTTC
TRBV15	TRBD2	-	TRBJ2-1	CATSTSGRLAGWNEQFF	TGTGCCACCAGCACCTCAGGGCGGCTAGCGGGATGGAATGAGCAGTTCTTC
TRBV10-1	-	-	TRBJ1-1	CASSEQGYTEAFF	TGCGCCAGCAGTGAGCAGGGATACACTGAAGCTTTCTTT
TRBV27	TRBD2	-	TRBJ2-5	CASSLYRLAGREETQYF	TGTGCCAGCAGTTTATACCGACTAGCGGGTAGGGAGGAGACCCAGTACTTC
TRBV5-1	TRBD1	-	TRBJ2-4	CASSRADRGPKNIQYF	TGCGCCAGCAGCAGAGCGGACAGGGGGCCCAAAAACATTCAGTACTTC
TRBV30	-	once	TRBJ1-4	CAWSETRGLNEKLFF	TGTGCCTGGAGTGAAACCCGGGGTCTGAATGAAAAACTGTTTTTT
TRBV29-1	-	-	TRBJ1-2	CSVESGGGYTF	TGCAGCGTTGAAAGTGGCGGTGGCTACACCTTC
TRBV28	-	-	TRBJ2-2	CASSFRGRIDVTGELFF	TGTGCCAGCAGTTTCCGGGGGAGAATAGATGTCACCGGGGAGCTGTTTTTT
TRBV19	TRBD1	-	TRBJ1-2	CASRDRGNYGYTF	TGTGCCAGTCGTGACAGGGGAAACTATGGCTACACCTTC
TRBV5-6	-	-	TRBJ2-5	CASRERGTVEETQYF	TGTGCCAGCAGGGAGAGGGGGACGGTAGAAGAGACCCAGTACTTC
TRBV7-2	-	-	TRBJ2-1	CASSPRRVSYNEQFF	TGTGCCAGCAGCCCCCGCAGGGTTTCCTACAATGAGCAGTTCTTC
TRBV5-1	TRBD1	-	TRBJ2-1	CASSLGGQGYNEQFF	TGCGCCAGCAGCTTGGGTGGACAGGGATACAATGAGCAGTTCTTC
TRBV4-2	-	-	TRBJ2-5	CASSQGDSRQETQYF	TGTGCCAGCAGCCAAGGGGACTCCCGCCAAGAGACCCAGTACTTC
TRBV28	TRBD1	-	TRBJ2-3	CASSPPGGAVGGDTQYF	TGTGCCAGCAGTCCCCCAGGGGGAGCGGTCGGCGGGGATACGCAGTATTTT
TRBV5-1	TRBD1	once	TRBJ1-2	CASHAPGQGAYTF	TGCGCCAGCCACGCCCCGGGACAGGGGGCTTACACCTTC
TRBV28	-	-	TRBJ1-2	CASSLRSGYYGYTF	TGTGCCAGCAGTTTAAGGTCAGGGTACTATGGCTACACCTTC
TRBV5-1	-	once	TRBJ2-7	CASSWQGSLSEQYF	TGCGCCAGCAGCTGGCAGGGAAGTCTGAGCGAGCAGTACTTC
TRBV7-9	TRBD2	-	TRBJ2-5	CASSSASGTRETQYF	TGTGCCAGCAGCTCTGCTAGCGGGACTCGAGAGACCCAGTACTTC
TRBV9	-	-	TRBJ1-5	CASSPGFNQPQHF	TGTGCCAGCAGCCCAGGATTTAATCAGCCCCAGCATTTT
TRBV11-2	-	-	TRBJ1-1	CASSTTLADTEAFF	TGTGCCAGCAGCACGACTCTAGCGGACACTGAAGCTTTCTTT
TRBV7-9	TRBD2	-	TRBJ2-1	CASSSSGGSSYNEQFF	TGTGCCAGCAGTAGTAGCGGGGGAAGCTCCTACAATGAGCAGTTCTTC
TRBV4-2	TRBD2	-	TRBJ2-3	CASSHDLGLAGSTDTQYF	TGTGCCAGCAGCCACGACCTAGGACTAGCGGGAAGCACAGATACGCAGTATTTT
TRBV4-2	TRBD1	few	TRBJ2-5	CASSQQTGTQETQYF	TGTGCCAGCAGCCAACAGACAGGGACCCAAGAGACCCAGTACTTC
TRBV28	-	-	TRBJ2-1	CASSLRRTPNEQFF	TGTGCCAGCAGTTTGAGGAGGACTCCCAATGAGCAGTTCTTC